This T cell receptor beta chain was retrieved from a study of long-term antiretroviral therapy in people with HIV. Turning to the study itself: Initial samples were collected about a decade before the 2015 immediate-ART recommendation. General study results and limits: Records did not include ART adherence, viral resistance or therapy changes.

United States facilities provided treatment to all participants with HIV. The authors ran the immunoSEQ assay, v3.0, at survey level. TCRdb keeps only in-frame clones here, not all; method: immunoSEQ multiplex PCR. The repertoire holds 15,000 to 20,000 clones, with 60% to 80% as singletons. A few counts support this clone. The antigen is not known. V dropped 5 bases and J dropped 3 bases, with 15 bases sitting between them. This CDR3 is built from 15 residues. Germline V gene lookup returns CDR1 SGHDT and CDR2 YYEEEE. This sequence joins TRBV5-6 and TRBJ1-3; D may be TRBD1 (5 bases). The source was unsorted PBMCs, collected 2.3 years after starting antiretroviral therapy. This receptor was obtained from a woman aged 40 to 50 with HIV. CDR3 sequence (DNA): TGTGCCAGCAGTGAGGGGACCGGGGGTGGAAACACCATATATTTT. Residues: CASSEGTGGGNTIYF.